The 14 T cell receptor beta chains given below trace back to one sample, sequenced in a study of post-analysis software for immune sequencing data. Unique molecular identifiers were present in the TCR beta cDNA libraries. TCRdb called the PCR reads again in MiXCR, with one record for every CDR3 protein. Of 740,000 or so distinct CDR3 sequences in the sample, approximately 53% were seen once. These receptors' targets are unknown. Study-wide findings and caveats: Included in a set of four or five TRBV segments more frequent in patients than controls were TRBV5-6, TRBV5-1 and TRBV20-1.

The sequenced material came from blood. Receptors were obtained from a girl under 18 with multiple sclerosis.

This clonotype occurred a few times. The genes are TRBV5-1 and TRBJ2-7, with 7 bases aligning to TRBD2. Looked up from germline, CDR1 is SGHRS and CDR2 is YFSETQ. This CDR3 is 16 amino acids long. V shed 2 bases and J 3 bases; nucleotides not matched to a gene: 11. CDR3 residues: CASSFSLVAGGYEQYF. In DNA form, the CDR3 reads TGCGCCAGCAGCTTCTCACTAGTAGCGGGTGGCTACGAGCAGTACTTC.

This clonotype was picked up a small number of times. This rearrangement joins TRBV6-5 to TRBJ1-2, with 7 bases that match TRBD1. With 5 bases clipped from V and 8 bases from J, the junction kept 5 bases outside the gene matches. Germline lookup yields CDR1 MNHEY and CDR2 SVGAGI. The CDR3 length is 12 residues. The CDR3 sequence: CASSQRGGGYTF. CDR3 DNA: TGTGCCAGCAGTCAGCGAGGGGGCGGCTACACCTTC.

The rearrangement joins TRBV7-3 to TRBJ2-4, with D unclear. The CDR3 covers 15 residues. Trimming pared 1 base from V and 1 base from J, leaving 8 bases between. The germline V gene has CDR1 SGHTA and CDR2 FQGTGA. Here the CDR3 DNA reads TGTGCCAGCAGCTTAATTCACGGGGCCAAAAACATTCAGTACTTC. This gives the protein CASSLIHGAKNIQYF.

This clonotype has only a few counts. The chain is built from TRBV20-1 and TRBJ1-2; TRBD1 matches at 7 bases. This CDR3 comprises 14 residues. The germline gives CDR1 DFQATT, CDR2 SNEGSKA (reference sequence). The trim removed 6 bases at V and 6 bases at J, leaving 13 bases unmatched. CDR3 in DNA: TGCAGTGCCCCTAAGGGACAGCCCAGGGATGGCTACACCTTC. Amino acids: CSAPKGQPRDGYTF.

The chain uses TRBV5-1 and TRBJ2-3, with D hard to call. CDR3 length equals 13 residues. Looked up from germline, CDR1 is SGHRS and CDR2 is YFSETQ. V lost 4 bases to trimming and J lost 3 bases, with 9 bases between them. The CDR3 region is CASSPPMTDTQYF. The CDR3 coding sequence is TGCGCCAGCAGCCCGCCCATGACAGATACGCAGTATTTT.

The J gene is TRBJ1-4, the V gene TRBV27; D not resolved. The CDR3 is made up of 15 amino acids. V lost 5 bases and J 1 base, leaving 11 bases between the germline ends. Germline V gene data show CDR1 as MNHEY and CDR2 as SMNVEV (reference sequence). CDR3 nucleotides: TGTGCCAGCAGTCCCTGGAGGCTAACTAATGAAAAACTGTTTTTT. This gives the protein CASSPWRLTNEKLFF. Complete variable domain (other parts from reference TRBV27 and TRBJ1-4): EAQVTQNPRYLITVTGKKLTVTCSQNMNHEYMSWYRQDPGLGLRQIYYSMNVEVTDKGDVPEGYKVSRKEKRNFPLILESPSPNQTSLYFCASSPWRLTNEKLFFGSGTQLSVL.

This clonotype was observed a handful of times. The chain uses TRBV29-1 and TRBJ2-3; no firm D call. CDR1 SQVTM and CDR2 ANQGSEA come from the germline V gene. Trimming removed 4 bases at V and 6 bases at J, with 8 bases between. This CDR3 comprises 11 residues. The CDR3, as DNA: TGCAGCGTTGGGGCTCACGATACGCAGTATTTT. This gives the protein CSVGAHDTQYF.

Of note for this clonotype: The junction departs from germline at one end; a sequencing error may be responsible. The chain uses TRBV4-2 and TRBJ2-3, with 8 bases aligning to TRBD2. Per germline, CDR1 LGHNA and CDR2 YNFKEQ. The CDR3 runs 19 residues. The CDR3 sequence: CAGSQEELAVSRPTDTQYF. CDR3 sequence (DNA): TGTGCCGGCAGCCAAGAGGAACTAGCGGTTTCCCGTCCCACAGATACGCAGTATTTT.

This clonotype was detected ten times or more. The chain has TRBV20-1 and TRBJ2-1; TRBD2 matches at 14 bases. The CDR3 is 16 residues long. Germline V gene sequence: CDR1 DFQATT, CDR2 SNEGSKA (reference sequence). The V gene end was trimmed by 8 bases and the J gene end by 0 bases; junction bases not matched to a gene: 6. The DNA of the CDR3 is TGCAGTAGGACTAGCGGGAGGTCAAGCTCCTACAATGAGCAGTTCTTC. As protein: CSRTSGRSSSYNEQFF.

The chain employs TRBV29-1 and TRBJ1-4; D is ambiguous. V was pared by 5 bases and J by 0 bases, with 7 bases between. The germline V gene encodes CDR1 SQVTM and CDR2 ANQGSEA. This CDR3 region has 13 residues. The CDR3 nucleotides read TGCAGCGTTTTTGGACCAACTAATGAAAAACTGTTTTTT. This gives the protein CSVFGPTNEKLFF.

The sample holds a few counts of this clonotype. The chain couples TRBV12-3 or TRBV12-4 to TRBJ2-5; D ambiguous. The V end lost 0 bases, the J end lost 1 base, and 12 bases lay between the germline ends. The CDR3 totals 16 residues. The CDR3 DNA is TGTGCCAGCAGTTTAGCGAAGGGTGGATTCCAAGAGACCCAGTACTTC. Encoded protein: CASSLAKGGFQETQYF.

This clonotype turned up a few times. The J gene is TRBJ1-2, the V gene TRBV27; D is unclear. CDR3 size: 13 residues. CDR1 and CDR2 from the germline V gene are MNHEY and SMNVEV (reference sequence). The V end lost 5 bases, the J end lost 2 bases, and 9 bases lay between the germline ends. CDR3 sequence: CASSPTMNYGYTF. The DNA of the CDR3 is TGTGCCAGCAGTCCGACAATGAACTATGGCTACACCTTC.

This clonotype occurred a few times. The chain links TRBV6-5 to TRBJ2-4; D is unclear. V dropped 6 bases and J dropped 7 bases, with 16 bases sitting between them. The CDR3 consists of 14 residues. Germline values: CDR1 MNHEY, CDR2 SVGAGI. CDR3 nucleotides: TGTGCCAGCAGCCCTAGACATATGCGGAACATTCAGTACTTC. Amino acids: CASSPRHMRNIQYF.

This CDR3 reads CASKWRQGNEKLFF. Here the CDR3 DNA reads TGTGCCAGCAAGTGGAGACAGGGGAATGAAAAACTGTTTTTT. V usage is TRBV6-6 and J usage is TRBJ1-4; TRBD1 matches 8 bases. The CDR3 covers 14 residues. Trimming took 7 bases from V and 5 from J; bases not matched to a gene: 6. The germline V gene has CDR1 MNHNY and CDR2 SVGAGI (reference sequence).